This entry lists 23 T cell receptor beta chains sequenced from one sample in a study of OX40 agonist ivuxolimab in advanced cancers. Method: immunoSEQ multiplex PCR; TCRdb's copy keeps in-frame clones and lacks some. The sample holds 55,000 to 70,000 clones; 75% to 85% are singletons and the top ten take 2% to 3%. The sample consisted of CD4+ or CD8+ T cells sorted from blood, taken in a trial of the OX40 agonist ivuxolimab. Receptors originate from an adult with an advanced solid tumor such as melanoma, head and neck, liver or kidney cancer.

J is TRBJ2-2 and V is TRBV5-1; maybe TRBD1 (5 bases). Trimming removed 0 bases from V and 4 bases from J, with 13 bases in between. CDR1 and CDR2 (germline): SGHRS, YFSETQ. CDR3 length: 16 amino acids. DNA of the CDR3: TGCGCCAGCAGCTTGGGGCAGGGCATAGGCACCGGGGAGCTGTTTTTT. This sequence encodes CASSLGQGIGTGELFF.

This chain connects TRBV5-1 to TRBJ2-7; TRBD1 might be the D (5 bases). The CDR3 has 17 residues. Germline CDR1 SGHRS, CDR2 YFSETQ. Trimming shortened V by 0 bases and J by 5 bases, and 21 bases separated the two germline ends. CDR3 DNA sequence: TGCGCCAGCAGCTTGGGGTTTGGGCAGGGAAGTTATGACGAGCAGTACTTC. It encodes CASSLGFGQGSYDEQYF.

In DNA, the CDR3 is TGTGCCAGCAGCTCGGACCGCCACTCCTACGAGCAGTACTTC. The encoded protein is CASSSDRHSYEQYF. V is TRBV7-2 and J is TRBJ2-7; D gene unclear. Deletions cut 4 bases from V and 0 bases from J, with 10 bases between. The germline gives CDR1 SGHTA, CDR2 FQGNSA. This CDR3 comprises 14 residues.

This chain links TRBV2 with TRBJ1-6; the match to TRBD1 covers 10 bases. V was clipped by 1 base and J by 7 bases; unmatched bases: 4. There are 16 residues in the CDR3. Per the germline V gene, CDR1 is SNHLY and CDR2 is FYNNEI. DNA of the CDR3: TGTGCCAGCAGTGAAGGTGGGACAGGGGTGAATTCACCCCTCCACTTT. This gives the protein CASSEGGTGVNSPLHF.

The CDR3, as DNA: TGCGCCAGCAGCTACGGGACTAGCGGCCAAGAGACCCAGTACTTC. It encodes CASSYGTSGQETQYF. The chain joins TRBV5-1 to TRBJ2-5; TRBD2 matches 11 bases. The V and J ends lost 3 bases and 1 base, in that order; junction bases with no gene match: 2. The CDR3 contains 15 residues. In germline, CDR1 is SGHRS, CDR2 YFSETQ.

J is TRBJ2-3 and V is TRBV19, with 7 bases identical to TRBD2. The V gene's germline CDR1 is LNHDA and CDR2 SQIVND (reference sequence). This CDR3 spans 13 amino acids. The junction had 3 bases not matched to a gene; V was cut back by 8 bases and J by 1 base. The CDR3 DNA reads TGTGCCAGTCACCGGGGGGGCACAGATACGCAGTATTTT. Translating it yields CASHRGGTDTQYF.

This clone showed up just a few times. V and J are TRBV29-1 and TRBJ2-2; 13 bases are a match to TRBD2. CDR1 SQVTM and CDR2 ANQGSEA come from the germline V gene. CDR3 length equals 16 residues. With V trimmed by 6 bases and J by 6 bases, 10 bases remained unmatched. The CDR3 here is CSVMRTSGGNAGELFF. CDR3 coding DNA: TGCAGCGTAATGAGGACTAGCGGGGGAAACGCCGGGGAGCTGTTTTTT.

This rearrangement joins TRBV19 to TRBJ2-1, with 10 bases fitting TRBD1. The V gene end was trimmed by 3 bases and the J gene end by 7 bases; junction bases not matched to a gene: 6. This CDR3 has 15 residues. Germline loops: CDR1 LNHDA, CDR2 SQIVND (reference sequence). This CDR3 reads CASSIRQGARNEQFF. The CDR3 nucleotides read TGTGCCAGTAGTATTCGACAGGGGGCGCGAAATGAGCAGTTCTTC.

The J gene is TRBJ1-2, the V gene TRBV4-2, with a possible D match to TRBD1 (5 bases). Germline V gene sequence: CDR1 LGHNA, CDR2 YNFKEQ. The CDR3 has 15 amino acids. V was clipped by 4 bases and J by 8 bases, with 20 bases between them. CDR3 in DNA: TGTGCCAGCAGCCCGGGAGGCAGGGCGTTGGAAGGCTACACCTTC. Residues: CASSPGGRALEGYTF.

The rearrangement uses TRBV14 and TRBJ1-1, with 7 bases identical to TRBD1. Trimming took 4 bases from V and 1 from J; bases not matched to a gene: 12. CDR1 and CDR2 from the germline V gene are SGHDN and FVKESK. The CDR3 length is 17 residues. The CDR3 loop reads CASSRLRTGQQNTEAFF. Here the CDR3 DNA reads TGTGCCAGCAGCCGACTCCGAACGGGACAGCAGAACACTGAAGCTTTCTTT. Filled out from reference TRBV14 and TRBJ1-1, the complete variable domain reads EAGVTQFPSHSVIEKGQTVTLRCDPISGHDNLYWYRRVMGKEIKFLLHFVKESKQDESGMPNNRFLAERTGGTYSTLKVQPAELEDSGVYFCASSRLRTGQQNTEAFFGQGTRLTVV.

V and J are TRBV25-1 and TRBJ1-1; possibly TRBD1 for D (5 bases). This CDR3 region has 13 residues. CDR1 MGHDK and CDR2 SYGVNS come from the germline V gene. Trimming removed 0 bases from V and 6 bases from J, with 8 bases in between. The DNA for the CDR3 is TGTGCCAGCAGTGAATATAGGGGCCCTGAAGCTTTCTTT. Its protein is CASSEYRGPEAFF.

The rearrangement uses TRBV5-1 and TRBJ1-2; D not certain. This CDR3 is 13 amino acids long. Germline lookup yields CDR1 SGHRS and CDR2 YFSETQ. V was clipped by 2 bases and J by 6 bases, with 11 bases between them. The CDR3 sequence: CASSFAGQDGYTF. The CDR3 DNA reads as TGCGCCAGCAGCTTCGCTGGGCAGGATGGCTACACCTTC.

The chain combines TRBV7-9 with TRBJ2-3; D is undetermined. Trimming pared 2 bases from V and 6 bases from J, leaving 6 bases between. The CDR3 spans 12 residues. The germline V gene encodes CDR1 SEHNR and CDR2 FQNEAQ (reference sequence). In nucleotides, the CDR3 is TGTGCCAGCAGCTTAACGTCCGATACGCAGTATTTT. It yields the protein CASSLTSDTQYF.

This clone has a single count. The chain recombines TRBV5-6 with TRBJ1-2; 7 positions match TRBD1. CDR1 is SGHDT, CDR2 YYEEEE, per germline. J gave up 6 bases and V 4 bases, and 15 bases lay outside the gene matches. CDR3 size: 16 residues. This chain's CDR3 is CASSPKPTGTADGYTF. In nucleotides, the CDR3 is TGTGCCAGCAGCCCTAAGCCGACAGGGACGGCGGATGGCTACACCTTC.

The chain joins TRBV18 to TRBJ1-5; the match to TRBD1 covers 7 bases. Germline V CDR1 and CDR2: KGHSH, LQKENI. The CDR3 is 16 residues long. V shed 5 bases, J shed 0 bases, and the junction held 7 bases outside the gene matches. Here the CDR3 reads CASSSLGQDSNQPQHF. The CDR3 nucleotides are TGTGCCAGCTCATCACTTGGACAGGATAGCAATCAGCCCCAGCATTTT.

The rearrangement links TRBV6-5 to TRBJ1-2, with 9 bases fitting TRBD1. With V trimmed by 6 bases and J by 6 bases, 8 bases remained unmatched. Germline loops: CDR1 MNHEY, CDR2 SVGAGI. The CDR3 spans 14 residues. For the CDR3, the DNA is TGTGCCAGCAGCTACAGGGGGCGGATGGATGGCTACACCTTC. Its protein product is CASSYRGRMDGYTF.

V gene TRBV7-8 combines with J gene TRBJ2-7; TRBD2 matches 11 bases. The CDR3 is 16 amino acids. Germline V gives CDR1 SGHVS, CDR2 FQNEAQ. V dropped 6 bases and J dropped 0; count of bases not matched to a gene: 7. Written as DNA, the CDR3 is TGTGCCAGCAGACGACTAGCGGGGCACGGCTCCTACGAGCAGTACTTC. Translation gives CASRRLAGHGSYEQYF.

A word on this clone: Other DNA sequences in the same sample also yield this CDR3. This rearrangement joins TRBV5-5 to TRBJ1-5; D is ambiguous. CDR3 length equals 15 residues. Germline CDR1 and CDR2: SGHKS and YYEKEE (reference sequence). V lost 0 bases and J 0 bases, leaving 7 bases between the germline ends. The CDR3 DNA follows: TGTGCCAGCAGCTTGGGAGACTATAGCAATCAGCCCCAGCATTTT. Amino acid sequence: CASSLGDYSNQPQHF.

The V gene is TRBV4-1, the J gene TRBJ1-1; tentatively, D is TRBD1 (5 bases). This CDR3 has 18 amino acids. The germline gives CDR1 MGHRA, CDR2 YSYEKL. V was cut by 2 bases and J by 1 base, with 20 bases left in between. The CDR3 bases are TGCGCCAGCAGCCAACCCCGTGAAGCTGGACATAAGAACACTGAAGCTTTCTTT. This sequence encodes CASSQPREAGHKNTEAFF.

The chain recombines TRBV6-6 with TRBJ1-2, with D tentatively TRBD1 (6 bases). The CDR3 totals 12 residues. V lost 3 bases and J lost 6, with 8 bases in between. Germline CDR1 MNHNY, CDR2 SVGAGI (reference sequence). CDR3 sequence: CASSYTGNGYTF. CDR3 in DNA: TGTGCCAGCAGTTATACAGGGAATGGCTACACCTTC.

The chain combines TRBV7-2 with TRBJ2-4; D is uncertain. The CDR3 has 14 amino acids. The ends were cut back, 1 base at V and 0 bases at J, with 4 bases in the middle. The V gene's germline CDR1 is SGHTA and CDR2 FQGNSA. CDR3 in DNA: TGTGCCAGCAGCTTAGAAGTAGCCAAAAACATTCAGTACTTC. Its protein product is CASSLEVAKNIQYF. Together with reference TRBV7-2 and TRBJ2-4, the CDR3 gives the full variable domain: GAGVSQSPSNKVTEKGKDVELRCDPISGHTALYWYRQSLGQGLEFLIYFQGNSAPDKSGLPSDRFSAERTGGSVSTLTIQRTQQEDSAVYLCASSLEVAKNIQYFGAGTRLSVL.

This chain joins TRBV4-3 and TRBJ1-4, with TRBD1 matching 9 bases. The CDR3 runs 15 residues. Losses at the gene ends were 3 bases for V and 8 bases for J; bases not matched to a gene: 7. Germline V gene lookup returns CDR1 LGHNA and CDR2 YSLEER. In nucleotides, the CDR3 is TGCGCCAGCAGCCAGACGACAGGGGGGAGCGAAAAACTGTTTTTT. Residues: CASSQTTGGSEKLFF.

The chain has TRBV5-1 and TRBJ2-3, with D possibly being TRBD1 (5 bases). Per germline, CDR1 SGHRS and CDR2 YFSETQ. Trimming left V 4 bases short and J 3 bases short, with 15 bases between. This CDR3 comprises 15 residues. The CDR3 sequence: CASSGPGLVTDTQYF. CDR3 sequence (DNA): TGCGCCAGCAGCGGTCCAGGGCTCGTGACAGATACGCAGTATTTT.